These 14 T cell receptor beta chains came from one sample sequenced in a study of identical twins. TCRdb processed the 5' RACE reads anew with MiXCR; each CDR3 protein has one entry. The repertoire has 450,000 or so distinct CDR3 sequences, less than 20% of them found once; the top ten carry roughly 12%. What was sequenced was naive T cells sorted from blood. All receptors come from a man aged 50-60 years in good health.

The chain joins TRBV11-2 to TRBJ2-5; D tentatively fits TRBD1 or TRBD2 (6 bases each). The CDR3 is 17 residues long. V lost 1 base to trimming and J lost 5 bases, with 20 bases between them. Germline CDR1 reads SGHAT; CDR2 reads FQNNGV. CDR3 loop: CASSLGRSEGGSETQYF. CDR3 nucleotides: TGTGCCAGCAGCTTAGGTCGGAGTGAGGGGGGTTCTGAGACCCAGTACTTC.

This clonotype was counted at least ten times. This chain links TRBV29-1 with TRBJ1-1, with no clear D. V was shortened by 3 bases and J by 3 bases, with 11 bases between the two germline ends. The CDR3 has 13 residues. Germline assignment: CDR1 SQVTM and CDR2 ANQGSEA. This chain's CDR3 is CSVDRQRDTEAFF. The CDR3 nucleotides read TGCAGCGTTGATCGCCAACGTGACACTGAAGCTTTCTTT. Variable domain in full (rest from reference TRBV29-1 and TRBJ1-1): SAVISQKPSRDICQRGTSLTIQCQVDSQVTMMFWYRQQPGQSLTLIATANQGSEATYESGFVIDKFPISRPNLTFSTLTVSNMSPEDSSIYLCSVDRQRDTEAFFGQGTRLTVV.

This clonotype was observed at least ten times. V is TRBV5-1 and J is TRBJ2-5; possible D gene TRBD1, 6 bases. The germline V and J ends were trimmed by 3 bases and 0 bases, with 9 bases remaining between them. The CDR3 contains 14 residues. Germline CDR1 reads SGHRS; CDR2 reads YFSETQ. The CDR3 spells CASSWTVYQETQYF. The CDR3, as DNA: TGCGCCAGCAGCTGGACAGTGTACCAAGAGACCCAGTACTTC.

The J gene is TRBJ2-1, the V gene TRBV28; 8 bases map to TRBD2. The CDR3 is 15 amino acids. CDR1 is MDHEN and CDR2 is SYDVKM in the germline V gene. J was trimmed by 3 bases and V by 6 bases; bases with no gene match: 7. CDR3 bases: TGTGCCAGCAGCGCCTCGGGACTAGTCTACAATGAGCAGTTCTTC. It translates to CASSASGLVYNEQFF. Filled out from reference TRBV28 and TRBJ2-1, the complete variable domain reads DVKVTQSSRYLVKRTGEKVFLECVQDMDHENMFWYRQDPGLGLRLIYFSYDVKMKEKGDIPEGYSVSREKKERFSLILESASTNQTSMYLCASSASGLVYNEQFFGPGTRLTVL.

The CDR3 nucleotides read TGCAGTGCTGGGACTAGCGGGGTGAATGAGCAGTTCTTC. This encodes CSAGTSGVNEQFF. The V gene is TRBV20-1, the J gene TRBJ2-1, with 13 bases aligning to TRBD2. With 5 bases clipped from V and 7 bases from J, the junction kept 2 bases outside the gene matches. From germline, CDR1 is DFQATT and CDR2 SNEGSKA (reference sequence). This CDR3 spans 13 amino acids.

This clonotype was seen at least ten times. The chain uses TRBV12-3 or TRBV12-4 and TRBJ2-2, with 9 bases that match TRBD1. The CDR3 covers 16 residues. V gave up 5 bases and J gave up 6 bases; unmatched junction bases: 10. The CDR3 loop is CASSPSGTGSAGELFF. CDR3 in DNA: TGTGCCAGCAGTCCTTCCGGGACAGGGTCGGCCGGGGAGCTGTTTTTT.

V usage is TRBV20-1 and J usage is TRBJ2-7, with 12 bases lining up with TRBD2. V lost 5 bases to trimming and J lost 3 bases; unmatched junction nucleotides: 5. CDR1 is DFQATT, CDR2 SNEGSKA, per germline (reference sequence). This CDR3 is built from 14 residues. The CDR3 DNA sequence: TGCAGTGCTCTCGGGACTAGCGGGTTCTACGAGCAGTACTTC. Its protein product is CSALGTSGFYEQYF.

The chain employs TRBV4-1 and TRBJ2-3; the D is unclear. Per the germline V gene, CDR1 is MGHRA and CDR2 is YSYEKL. This CDR3 has 14 amino acids. Deletions cut 1 base from V and 9 bases from J, with 14 bases between. The CDR3 nucleotides are TGCGCCAGCAGCCAAGTCCCCTCTTCTCAAACGCAGTATTTT. Translated, it gives CASSQVPSSQTQYF.

V gene TRBV4-2 combines with J gene TRBJ2-1; D remains unclear. The germline V gene encodes CDR1 LGHNA and CDR2 YNFKEQ. V lost 0 bases, J lost 10 bases, and 13 bases lay in between. The CDR3 runs to 14 residues. CDR3 region: CASSQDASVGEQFF. The CDR3 nucleotides are TGTGCCAGCAGCCAAGATGCTTCCGTGGGGGAGCAGTTCTTC.

This clonotype rates as large. J is TRBJ2-5 and V is TRBV7-9; 11 bases line up with TRBD2. The germline V gene encodes CDR1 SEHNR and CDR2 FQNEAQ (reference sequence). Trimming took 5 bases from V and 1 from J; bases not matched to a gene: 3. This CDR3 spans 15 amino acids. The CDR3 protein is CASSRGLAAQETQYF. CDR3 DNA: TGTGCCAGCAGCAGGGGACTAGCGGCCCAAGAGACCCAGTACTTC. Complete variable domain (other parts from reference TRBV7-9 and TRBJ2-5): DTGVSQNPRHKITKRGQNVTFRCDPISEHNRLYWYRQTLGQGPEFLTYFQNEAQLEKSRLLSDRFSAERPKGSFSTLEIQRTEQGDSAMYLCASSRGLAAQETQYFGPGTRLLVL.

The CDR3 here is CASSLWHQNEQFF. CDR3 DNA sequence: TGTGCCAGCAGTTTATGGCACCAGAATGAGCAGTTCTTC. V is TRBV27 and J is TRBJ2-1; no clear D gene. This CDR3 spans 13 amino acids. CDR1 is MNHEY, CDR2 SMNVEV, per germline (reference sequence). Trimming removed 1 base from V and 7 bases from J, with 8 bases in between.

This clonotype has ten or more counts. The chain combines TRBV6-6 with TRBJ2-2, with unresolved D. V shed 7 bases and J shed 4 bases, with 7 bases lying between them. The CDR3 has 12 residues. CDR1 and CDR2 (germline): MNHNY, SVGAGI (reference sequence). CDR3 bases: TGTGCCAGCAACCTAGGCACCGGGGAGCTGTTTTTT. It translates to CASNLGTGELFF.

V is TRBV4-2 and J is TRBJ2-1, with 7 bases lining up with TRBD2. V shed 2 bases and J 5 bases; nucleotides not matched to a gene: 6. This CDR3 is 15 amino acids long. Germline V gene sequence: CDR1 LGHNA, CDR2 YNFKEQ. The CDR3 here is CASSQTGTTNNEQFF. The CDR3 DNA is TGTGCCAGCAGCCAAACCGGGACTACAAACAATGAGCAGTTCTTC.

The chain carries TRBV4-1 and TRBJ2-2, with D hard to call. CDR3 size: 13 residues. The germline CDR1 and CDR2 sequences are MGHRA and YSYEKL. V dropped 0 bases and J dropped 7 bases, with 6 bases sitting between them. The CDR3 DNA sequence: TGCGCCAGCAGCCAAGAGGCTAGCGGGGAGCTGTTTTTT. This codes for CASSQEASGELFF.